A selection of T cell receptor beta chains follows, all from one sample in a study of T cells in localized non-small cell lung cancer. Only in-frame clones appear in the TCRdb table, and some are missing; sequencing was by immunoSEQ multiplex PCR. The sample holds tens of thousands of clones, nearly 90% seen once. This material consisted of peripheral blood, taken before any cancer treatment. These receptors were collected from a woman between 40 and 69 years old with stage I lung adenocarcinoma. Each CDR3 is given with its conserved first and last residue. D genes are given only for firm matches. Where a row states a size, it is once, few, many or the class of an expanded clone; other rows omit it.

D gene,V gene,J gene,clone size,CDR3 protein,CDR3 DNA
TRBD2,TRBV7-3,TRBJ2-1,NA,CASSSGLVYEQFF,TGTGCCAGCAGCTCCGGACTAGTCTATGAGCAGTTCTTC
TRBD2,TRBV11-2,TRBJ2-2,NA,CASSPRGLAVTGELFF,TGTGCCAGCAGCCCTAGGGGACTAGCGGTCACCGGGGAGCTGTTTTTT
NA,TRBV18,TRBJ1-5,few,CASSPRDSNQPQHF,TGTGCCAGCTCACCACGGGACAGCAATCAGCCCCAGCATTTT
TRBD2,TRBV7-2,TRBJ2-3,NA,CASSLRGASGFTDTQYF,TGTGCCAGCAGCTTAAGGGGGGCTAGCGGGTTCACAGATACGCAGTATTTT
NA,TRBV19,TRBJ2-6,NA,CAMGGGFDSGANVLTF,TGTGCCATGGGGGGAGGATTCGACTCAGGGGCCAACGTCCTGACTTTC
TRBD1,TRBV10-2,TRBJ1-1,NA,CASSPGQGSARSEAFF,TGCGCCAGCAGTCCTGGACAGGGGAGCGCTCGTTCCGAAGCTTTCTTT
NA,TRBV7-9,TRBJ2-7,NA,CASSQMTPGRVYEQYF,TGTGCCAGCAGCCAAATGACTCCGGGTAGGGTCTACGAGCAGTACTTC
NA,TRBV7-9,TRBJ2-3,few,CASSFPGNTQYF,TGTGCCAGCAGTTTCCCCGGGAATACGCAGTATTTT
TRBD1,TRBV28,TRBJ1-2,NA,CASTLQGAYGYTF,TGTGCCAGCACTTTACAGGGGGCATATGGCTACACCTTC
TRBD1,TRBV4-3,TRBJ2-7,NA,CASSQENDRGLGEQYF,TGCGCCAGCAGCCAAGAAAACGACAGGGGGCTTGGCGAGCAGTACTTC
NA,TRBV28,TRBJ2-7,once,CASSQQIYEQYF,TGTGCCAGCAGTCAACAGATCTACGAGCAGTACTTC
NA,TRBV27,TRBJ2-7,NA,CASSLRGYEQYF,TGTGCCAGCAGTTTACGGGGCTACGAGCAGTACTTC
TRBD1,TRBV7-9,TRBJ1-6,NA,CASRSGQGSNSPLHF,TGTGCCAGCAGGTCGGGACAGGGTAGCAATTCACCCCTCCACTTT
TRBD1,TRBV5-4,TRBJ2-5,NA,CASSLMRGLETQYF,TGTGCCAGCAGCTTGATGAGGGGGCTGGAGACCCAGTACTTC
NA,TRBV15,TRBJ2-1,NA,CATKGRWNYNEQFF,TGTGCCACGAAGGGACGCTGGAATTACAATGAGCAGTTCTTC
TRBD2,TRBV9,TRBJ2-1,NA,CASSPNTGSGGRNEQFF,TGTGCCAGCAGCCCCAACACGGGTAGCGGGGGGAGGAATGAGCAGTTCTTC
TRBD1,TRBV28,TRBJ1-5,NA,CASSLIGQGGNQPQHF,TGTGCCAGCAGTCTGATAGGACAGGGGGGCAATCAGCCCCAGCATTTT
NA,TRBV30,TRBJ1-2,NA,CACTTGRANYGYTF,TGTGCCTGTACTACAGGGAGAGCTAACTATGGCTACACCTTC
TRBD1,TRBV15,TRBJ2-2,NA,CATSRGGTGLAGELFF,TGTGCCACCAGCAGAGGAGGGACAGGGTTAGCCGGGGAGCTGTTTTTT
NA,TRBV18,TRBJ2-1,once,CASSPTSTPIFSYNEQFF,TGTGCCAGCTCACCGACGTCGACCCCAATCTTTTCCTACAATGAGCAGTTCTTC
TRBD1,TRBV6-5,TRBJ2-1,NA,CATFRTGYNEQFF,TGTGCCACCTTTAGGACAGGATACAATGAGCAGTTCTTC
NA,TRBV30,TRBJ1-5,once,CAWSVSSGKFSNQPQHF,TGTGCCTGGAGTGTATCATCGGGAAAATTTAGCAATCAGCCCCAGCATTTT
NA,TRBV11-2,TRBJ1-5,NA,CASRNQPQHF,TGTGCCAGCAGGAATCAGCCCCAGCATTTT
NA,TRBV7-2,TRBJ1-5,NA,CASSPRTGFSSNQPQHF,TGTGCCAGCAGCCCCCGTACAGGGTTTTCTAGCAATCAGCCCCAGCATTTT
NA,TRBV28,TRBJ1-5,NA,CASSLVPTTPKPQHF,TGTGCCAGCAGTTTGGTGCCAACCACGCCTAAGCCCCAGCATTTT
TRBD2,TRBV27,TRBJ2-1,NA,CASGLAGAWQFF,TGTGCCAGCGGACTAGCGGGGGCTTGGCAGTTCTTC
TRBD2,TRBV27,TRBJ2-7,NA,CASRDGGAYEQYF,TGTGCCAGCAGGGACGGGGGGGCCTACGAGCAGTACTTC
NA,TRBV7-2,TRBJ2-7,NA,CASSLAQSYEQYF,TGTGCCAGCAGCTTAGCGCAGTCCTACGAGCAGTACTTC
TRBD1,TRBV4-2,TRBJ1-5,few,CASSQDTGTGLTQPQHF,TGTGCCAGCAGCCAAGATACCGGGACAGGGTTGACTCAGCCCCAGCATTTT
NA,TRBV6-6,TRBJ1-1,NA,CASSYANTEAFF,TGTGCCAGCAGTTACGCGAACACTGAAGCTTTCTTT
TRBD1,TRBV15,TRBJ1-1,NA,CATSRATGGREAFF,TGTGCCACCAGCAGGGCGACAGGGGGCCGTGAAGCTTTCTTT
NA,TRBV7-2,TRBJ2-7,NA,CASSLYSGASVQYEQYF,TGTGCCAGCAGCTTATATTCCGGAGCTAGCGTACAGTACGAGCAGTACTTC
NA,TRBV7-8,TRBJ1-5,NA,CASSSTQQPQHF,TGTGCCAGCAGCTCCACCCAGCAGCCCCAGCATTTT
TRBD1,TRBV19,TRBJ1-6,NA,CASSTGTGGSPLHF,TGTGCCAGTAGTACGGGGACAGGGGGTTCACCCCTCCACTTT
NA,TRBV7-3,TRBJ2-3,NA,CASSLVASTDTQYF,TGTGCCAGCAGCTTGGTTGCTAGCACAGATACGCAGTATTTT
NA,TRBV27,TRBJ2-7,NA,CASSSFTADGPYEQYF,TGTGCCAGCAGTTCCTTCACCGCCGACGGACCCTACGAGCAGTACTTC
TRBD1,TRBV6-5,TRBJ1-4,NA,CASSYAGGAQKLFF,TGTGCCAGCAGTTACGCAGGGGGCGCTCAAAAACTGTTTTTT
NA,TRBV5-1,TRBJ1-1,NA,CASSLAPGMDTEAFF,TGCGCCAGCAGCTTGGCCCCGGGCATGGACACTGAAGCTTTCTTT
NA,TRBV7-8,TRBJ1-2,NA,CASSLGGVGYTF,TGTGCCAGCAGCTTAGGGGGGGTAGGCTACACCTTC
NA,TRBV7-9,TRBJ2-3,NA,CASSSLVTTGSTDTQYF,TGTGCCAGCAGCTCCTTGGTCACAACGGGGAGCACAGATACGCAGTATTTT
NA,TRBV28,TRBJ2-1,few,CASSVDTSSYNEQFF,TGTGCCAGCAGCGTAGACACTAGCTCCTACAATGAGCAGTTCTTC
NA,TRBV4-1,TRBJ2-3,NA,CASSQDGGQGFTDTQYF,TGCGCCAGCAGCCAAGATGGAGGGCAGGGATTCACAGATACGCAGTATTTT
NA,TRBV6-5,TRBJ1-6,NA,CASSYSGWPVASPLHF,TGTGCCAGCAGTTACTCGGGGTGGCCAGTGGCTTCACCCCTCCACTTT
NA,TRBV18,TRBJ2-1,NA,CASSLYSRNNEQFF,TGTGCCAGCTCACTCTACAGCAGAAACAATGAGCAGTTCTTC
NA,TRBV5-1,TRBJ1-6,NA,CASSLESGAMSLHF,TGCGCCAGCAGCTTGGAGTCAGGGGCGATGTCCCTCCACTTT
NA,TRBV21-1,TRBJ2-2,NA,CASSSRTALTGELFF,TGTGCCAGCAGCAGTAGGACTGCCCTAACCGGGGAGCTGTTTTTT
NA,TRBV28,TRBJ2-3,NA,CASSLGFSILTDTQYF,TGTGCCAGCAGTTTGGGGTTTAGCATCCTCACAGATACGCAGTATTTT
TRBD2,TRBV11-2,TRBJ2-5,NA,CASSLGTSGMVQETQYF,TGTGCCAGCAGCTTAGGTACTAGCGGGATGGTACAAGAGACCCAGTACTTC
NA,TRBV20-1,TRBJ1-2,NA,CSADGNYGYTF,TGCAGTGCCGACGGGAACTATGGCTACACCTTC
NA,TRBV19,TRBJ2-5,few,CASTQDPGPRETQYF,TGTGCCAGTACCCAGGACCCTGGACCCAGGGAGACCCAGTACTTC